Below, 28 T cell receptor beta chains from the same sample are listed, as sequenced in a study of CD8 T cells in ankylosing spondylitis. Each CDR3 protein is one row after TCRdb ran MiXCR on the 5' RACE reads. The sample consists of roughly 100,000 distinct CDR3 sequences, about 24% of them appearing once. Material for sequencing was synovial fluid, either unsorted or a sorted T cell fraction (not recorded which). The receptors derive from a male donor with ankylosing spondylitis.

J is TRBJ2-3 and V is TRBV20-1, with D uncertain. The CDR3 is made up of 15 amino acids. The V and J ends lost 0 bases and 0 bases respectively, with 10 bases between them. Germline CDR1 reads DFQATT; CDR2 reads SNEGSKA (reference sequence). CDR3 region: CSARDAGSSTDTQYF. In nucleotides, the CDR3 is TGCAGTGCTAGAGATGCAGGTTCTAGCACAGATACGCAGTATTTT.

V is TRBV9 and J is TRBJ2-1; possible D gene TRBD1, 6 bases. Germline values: CDR1 SGDLS, CDR2 YYNGEE. CDR3 length: 11 amino acids. V lost 10 bases to trimming and J lost 8 bases, with 13 bases between them. In DNA, the CDR3 is TGTGCCGGAAACAGGGACGATGAGCAGTTCTTC. As protein: CAGNRDDEQFF.

A few counts support this clonotype. The chain uses TRBV20-1 and TRBJ1-2; D is perhaps TRBD1 (6 bases). This CDR3 region has 15 residues. V lost 0 bases and J lost 3, with 14 bases in between. Germline values: CDR1 DFQATT, CDR2 SNEGSKA (reference sequence). The CDR3 nucleotides read TGCAGTGCTAGAGATGGGTCAGGGGCCGACTATGGCTACACCTTC. It is translated as CSARDGSGADYGYTF.

The chain links TRBV20-1 to TRBJ2-5; 7 nucleotides agree with TRBD2. After removal of 8 bases from V and 5 bases from J, the junction contained 2 bases not matched to a gene. This CDR3 has 10 residues. Germline V gene data show CDR1 as DFQATT and CDR2 as SNEGSKA (reference sequence). CDR3 nucleotide sequence: TGCAGTACCGGGGGGGAGACCCAGTACTTC. It yields the protein CSTGGETQYF.

This clonotype was observed a few times. V is TRBV20-1 and J is TRBJ1-5; D remains unclear. The CDR3 length is 17 residues. Trimming cost V 3 bases and J 5 bases, with 23 bases left between them. From germline, CDR1 is DFQATT and CDR2 SNEGSKA (reference sequence). CDR3 protein: CSASRTRRGSKDQPQHF. For the CDR3, the DNA is TGCAGTGCTAGCCGAACCCGGAGAGGGAGTAAGGATCAGCCCCAGCATTTT.

This rearrangement joins TRBV3-1 to TRBJ1-1; D is undetermined. Trimming shortened V by 3 bases and J by 5 bases, and 7 bases separated the two germline ends. The V gene's germline CDR1 is LGHDT and CDR2 YNNKEL (reference sequence). The CDR3 is 12 residues long. The CDR3 nucleotides are TGTGCCAGCAGCCATCCGGGGACTGAAGCTTTCTTT. As protein: CASSHPGTEAFF.

This clonotype was recorded at least ten times. The chain is built from TRBV3-1 and TRBJ1-5; TRBD1 might be the D (5 bases). The V end was cut by 1 base, the J end by 3 bases, with 16 bases between. The CDR3 has 17 amino acids. Germline assignment: CDR1 LGHDT and CDR2 YNNKEL (reference sequence). The DNA for the CDR3 is TGTGCCAGCAGCCAAGCCCCCCCAGGGTCGAACAATCAGCCCCAGCATTTT. It codes for CASSQAPPGSNNQPQHF.

A few counts support this clonotype. The chain is built from TRBV7-8 and TRBJ2-5; 8 bases fit TRBD2. CDR1 is SGHVS and CDR2 is FQNEAQ in the germline V gene. With 1 base clipped from V and 3 bases from J, the junction kept 10 bases outside the gene matches. The length of the CDR3 is 17 residues. The DNA for the CDR3 is TGTGCCAGCAGCTTAGTCCCGGGAGCGGGAGTGGAAGAGACCCAGTACTTC. It is translated as CASSLVPGAGVEETQYF.

The chain joins TRBV6-1 to TRBJ2-5; 12 bases map to TRBD1. This CDR3 has 14 residues. Losses at the gene ends were 7 bases for V and 4 bases for J; bases not matched to a gene: 4. Germline lookup yields CDR1 MNHNS and CDR2 SASEGT. The CDR3 region is CASTGTGGRETQYF. The CDR3 bases are TGTGCCAGCACCGGGACAGGGGGCAGAGAGACCCAGTACTTC.

There are many counts of this clonotype. The J gene is TRBJ1-2, the V gene TRBV7-9; no definite D call. V dropped 3 bases and J dropped 0 bases, with 14 bases sitting between them. Germline CDR1 reads SEHNR; CDR2 reads FQNEAQ (reference sequence). This CDR3 region has 16 residues. The CDR3, as DNA: TGTGCCAGCAGCTTTAAAGACACGACTGCTAACTATGGCTACACCTTC. It specifies CASSFKDTTANYGYTF.

This CDR3 reads CASSLQGTYEQYF. The CDR3 bases are TGCGCCAGCAGCTTACAGGGGACCTACGAGCAGTACTTC. The chain links TRBV5-1 to TRBJ2-7, with 7 nucleotides matching TRBD1. The germline V gene encodes CDR1 SGHRS and CDR2 YFSETQ. This CDR3 region has 13 residues. V was clipped by 2 bases and J by 2 bases; unmatched bases: 1.

V is TRBV11-2 and J is TRBJ1-1; D is perhaps TRBD1 (6 bases). CDR3 length: 14 amino acids. CDR1 is SGHAT, CDR2 FQNNGV, per germline. V lost 1 base and J 8 bases, leaving 14 bases between the germline ends. This CDR3 is CASSLGFPGAEAFF. Here the CDR3 DNA reads TGTGCCAGCAGCTTAGGATTTCCGGGGGCGGAAGCTTTCTTT. The whole variable domain, remainder taken from reference TRBV11-2 and TRBJ1-1, is EAGVAQSPRYKIIEKRQSVAFWCNPISGHATLYWYQQILGQGPKLLIQFQNNGVVDDSQLPKDRFSAERLKGVDSTLKIQPAKLEDSAVYLCASSLGFPGAEAFFGQGTRLTVV.

The V and J genes are TRBV20-1 and TRBJ2-1; 7 nucleotides align to TRBD1. Losses at the gene ends were 6 bases for V and 9 bases for J; bases not matched to a gene: 20. The CDR3 loop spans 16 amino acids. From germline, CDR1 is DFQATT and CDR2 SNEGSKA (reference sequence). The CDR3 protein is CSARDPGRGLRGEQFF. CDR3 DNA sequence: TGCAGTGCCCGGGACCCTGGCAGGGGGTTACGAGGTGAGCAGTTCTTC.

This sequence joins TRBV5-1 and TRBJ2-2, with 11 bases that match TRBD2. CDR1 SGHRS and CDR2 YFSETQ come from the germline V gene. This CDR3 contains 16 residues. V was clipped by 4 bases and J by 1 base; unmatched bases: 3. The CDR3 here is CASSRGLAVNTGELFF. CDR3 nucleotides: TGCGCCAGCAGCCGGGGACTAGCGGTGAACACCGGGGAGCTGTTTTTT.

This clonotype appeared a few times. V usage is TRBV3-1 and J usage is TRBJ2-1; TRBD2 agrees at 11 bases. The length of the CDR3 is 15 residues. Per the germline V gene, CDR1 is LGHDT and CDR2 is YNNKEL (reference sequence). V shed 2 bases, J shed 7 bases, and the junction held 4 bases outside the gene matches. This CDR3 is CASSQWGLAANEQFF. CDR3 in DNA: TGTGCCAGCAGCCAATGGGGACTAGCGGCAAATGAGCAGTTCTTC.

In its sample, this clonotype was seen a few times. V is TRBV4-1 and J is TRBJ1-4; D is unclear. Trimming removed 0 bases at V and 11 bases at J, with 19 bases between. Per the germline V gene, CDR1 is MGHRA and CDR2 is YSYEKL. The CDR3 has 16 amino acids. CDR3 sequence reads: CASSQERAKILGKLFF. The CDR3 DNA reads TGCGCCAGCAGCCAAGAAAGGGCGAAGATATTGGGGAAACTGTTTTTT.

This clonotype was observed a handful of times. The chain has TRBV20-1 and TRBJ2-3; the D call may be TRBD1 or TRBD2 (6 bases each). There are 14 residues in the CDR3. In germline, CDR1 is DFQATT, CDR2 SNEGSKA (reference sequence). Between the trimmed V and J ends, which lost 2 bases and 6 bases, there was a span of 15 bases. The CDR3 reads CSARRDSRGDTQYF. Here the CDR3 DNA reads TGCAGTGCTAGAAGGGACTCCAGGGGCGATACGCAGTATTTT.

This clonotype was counted between two and nine times. The rearrangement joins TRBV7-2 to TRBJ2-3; TRBD1 is a possible D gene (6 bases). The CDR3 contains 15 residues. Trimming shortened V by 1 base and J by 2 bases, and 10 bases separated the two germline ends. Looked up from germline, CDR1 is SGHTA and CDR2 is FQGNSA. The CDR3 reads CASSLVSGATDTQYF. CDR3 sequence (DNA): TGTGCCAGCAGCTTAGTGTCAGGGGCCACAGATACGCAGTATTTT.

The V call is TRBV10-3, the J call TRBJ2-7; D unresolved. Germline V gives CDR1 ENHRY, CDR2 SYGVKD. Between the trimmed V and J ends, which lost 6 bases and 0 bases, there was a span of 6 bases. This CDR3 comprises 12 residues. The CDR3 DNA follows: TGTGCCATCAGCCTCTACTCCTACGAGCAGTACTTC. This encodes CAISLYSYEQYF.

This sequence joins TRBV5-1 and TRBJ2-2, with 8 bases that match TRBD1. Germline-derived CDR1 and CDR2 are SGHRS and YFSETQ. The CDR3 runs to 17 residues. The V and J ends lost 7 bases and 4 bases, in that order; junction bases with no gene match: 15. The CDR3 loop is CASCESGQGDSTGELFF. In DNA, the CDR3 is TGCGCCAGCTGCGAAAGCGGACAGGGTGATAGCACCGGGGAGCTGTTTTTT.

This sequence joins TRBV27 and TRBJ1-2; 8 nucleotides line up with TRBD1. V was pared by 4 bases and J by 3 bases, with 4 bases of the junction left unmatched. CDR3 size: 14 residues. Germline assignment: CDR1 MNHEY and CDR2 SMNVEV (reference sequence). CDR3 in amino acids: CASSWGQDDYGYTF. The CDR3 coding sequence is TGTGCCAGCAGTTGGGGACAGGACGACTATGGCTACACCTTC.

This clonotype was picked up a small number of times. CDR3 sequence reads: CASSPSSVYEQYF. The CDR3 DNA follows: TGTGCCAGCTCACCAAGCAGCGTCTACGAGCAGTACTTC. V is TRBV18 and J is TRBJ2-7; no reliable D call. The CDR3 is made up of 13 amino acids. Germline V gene sequence: CDR1 KGHSH, CDR2 LQKENI. V gave up 2 bases and J gave up 3 bases, with 8 bases separating them.

The chain employs TRBV27 and TRBJ2-1; the match to TRBD1 covers 7 bases. Germline lookup yields CDR1 MNHEY and CDR2 SMNVEV (reference sequence). The V gene end was trimmed by 6 bases and the J gene end by 15 bases; junction bases not matched to a gene: 11. The CDR3 has 12 amino acids. CDR3 bases: TGTGCCAGCAGCGACAGGGTCCGATCGTTGTTCTTC. Encoded protein: CASSDRVRSLFF.

The sample holds many counts of this clonotype. The rearrangement uses TRBV28 and TRBJ1-4; D is unresolved. CDR3 length: 14 residues. Deletions cut 2 bases from V and 6 bases from J, with 10 bases between. The V gene's germline CDR1 is MDHEN and CDR2 SYDVKM. The CDR3 region has the DNA TGTGCCAGCAGTTTAACCGGGATGGATGAAAAACTGTTTTTT. Its translation: CASSLTGMDEKLFF.

Remarks on this clonotype: One end of the junction varies from germline; a read error may be responsible. The V gene is TRBV20-1, the J gene TRBJ2-1; D perhaps matches TRBD2 (6 bases). The CDR3 totals 12 residues. From germline, CDR1 is DFQATT and CDR2 SNEGSKA (reference sequence). The CDR3 DNA follows: TGCCTAGCGCGACACTCCTCCAATGAGCAGTTCTTC. This codes for CLARHSSNEQFF.

The rearrangement uses TRBV20-1 and TRBJ1-5; D uncertain. The CDR3 is 15 amino acids. Germline V gene lookup returns CDR1 DFQATT and CDR2 SNEGSKA (reference sequence). V lost 1 base, J lost 9 bases, and 19 bases lay in between. CDR3 loop: CSARVSTTSDRPQHF. As DNA, the CDR3 is TGCAGTGCTAGAGTCTCCACGACTTCCGATCGGCCCCAGCATTTT.

This clonotype occurred a few times. This rearrangement joins TRBV3-1 to TRBJ1-2; 9 positions agree with TRBD1. The CDR3 contains 17 residues. With 1 base clipped from V and 0 bases from J, the junction kept 6 bases outside the gene matches. Per germline, CDR1 LGHDT and CDR2 YNNKEL (reference sequence). The CDR3 DNA reads TGTGCCAGCAGCCAAGTAGACAGGGGGGAGGCTAACTATGGCTACACCTTC. As protein: CASSQVDRGEANYGYTF.

This clonotype was seen repeatedly, ten times or more. The chain joins TRBV11-2 to TRBJ2-1; TRBD2 aligns across 8 bases. CDR3 length: 15 amino acids. Trimming removed 3 bases from V and 8 bases from J; junction bases left unmatched: 9. The germline V gene encodes CDR1 SGHAT and CDR2 FQNNGV. CDR3 DNA: TGTGCCAGCAGCTTTGGGCGGGAGGTATTCGATGAGCAGTTCTTC. It translates to CASSFGREVFDEQFF.